These 26 T cell receptor beta chains were sequenced from one sample in a study of cytomegalovirus exposure and HLA in healthy donors. PCR involved 60 Vbeta and 13 Jbeta primers. Profiled with immunoSEQ multiplex PCR; TCRdb holds only in-frame clones, not every one. The data hold 97,000 or so clones, with roughly 81% observed a single time. The sequencing sample was made of PBMCs. Source of these receptors: a man in his forties in good health and CMV-seronegative.

The rearrangement links TRBV19 to TRBJ1-2; 8 nucleotides agree with TRBD1. Germline-derived CDR1 and CDR2 are LNHDA and SQIVND (reference sequence). V lost 1 base to trimming and J lost 4 bases; unmatched junction nucleotides: 5. The CDR3 is made up of 15 amino acids. CDR3 bases: TGTGCCAGTAGTATAGCCAGGGGGCACGGCTATGGCTACACCTTC. Its translation: CASSIARGHGYGYTF.

The chain employs TRBV5-1 and TRBJ1-1, with TRBD1 identical over 7 bases. In germline, CDR1 is SGHRS, CDR2 YFSETQ. V dropped 8 bases and J dropped 0; count of bases not matched to a gene: 4. CDR3 length: 13 amino acids. Written as DNA, the CDR3 is TGCGCCAGTAGGGGGCTCATGAACACTGAAGCTTTCTTT. It codes for CASRGLMNTEAFF.

J is TRBJ1-1 and V is TRBV5-6, with D possibly TRBD1 on 5 matching bases. V was clipped by 7 bases and J by 1 base, with 17 bases between them. The CDR3 covers 15 residues. CDR1 is SGHDT, CDR2 YYEEEE, per germline. CDR3 DNA: TGTGCCAGCGTAAATAGCGGGGGGACGAACACTGAAGCTTTCTTT. This encodes CASVNSGGTNTEAFF. The full variable domain, completed using reference TRBV5-6 and TRBJ1-1, is DAGVTQSPTHLIKTRGQQVTLRCSPKSGHDTVSWYQQALGQGPQFIFQYYEEEERQRGNFPDRFSGHQFPNYSSELNVNALLLGDSALYLCASVNSGGTNTEAFFGQGTRLTVV.

The chain employs TRBV5-6 and TRBJ2-7, with 7 bases fitting TRBD2. V trimming: 3 bases; J trimming: 5 bases; junction bases outside the gene matches: 11. From germline, CDR1 is SGHDT and CDR2 YYEEEE. The CDR3 runs 15 residues. The CDR3 coding sequence is TGTGCCAGCAGCTCGGGAGGTGGGGCCTCGGACGAGCAGTACTTC. Protein: CASSSGGGASDEQYF.

V gene TRBV27 combines with J gene TRBJ1-1, with a possible D match to TRBD1 (5 bases). Germline V CDR1 and CDR2: MNHEY, SMNVEV (reference sequence). The germline V and J ends were trimmed by 3 bases and 0 bases, with 5 bases remaining between them. This CDR3 region has 13 residues. Written as DNA, the CDR3 is TGTGCCAGCAGTTTGACAGTGAACACTGAAGCTTTCTTT. This gives the protein CASSLTVNTEAFF.

This chain connects TRBV7-2 to TRBJ2-7, with 9 bases aligning to TRBD2. V was clipped by 6 bases and J by 2 bases; unmatched bases: 11. CDR1 is SGHTA and CDR2 is FQGNSA in the germline V gene. This CDR3 has 16 residues. This chain's CDR3 is CASRLRGTSLTYEQYF. The CDR3 coding sequence is TGTGCCAGCAGACTAAGAGGGACTAGCCTAACCTACGAGCAGTACTTC.

V and J are TRBV27 and TRBJ1-2; perhaps TRBD1 as D (5 bases). Trimming took off 5 bases at V and 0 bases at J, with 16 bases between the two ends. The germline gives CDR1 MNHEY, CDR2 SMNVEV (reference sequence). The CDR3 is made up of 16 amino acids. CDR3 DNA: TGTGCCAGCAGTAACAATGGGGGGAGGGCTAACTATGGCTACACCTTC. Its protein product is CASSNNGGRANYGYTF.

The V and J genes are TRBV18 and TRBJ1-1, with 7 nucleotides matching TRBD1. V trimming: 7 bases; J trimming: 0 bases; junction bases outside the gene matches: 8. Germline assignment: CDR1 KGHSH and CDR2 LQKENI. The CDR3 has 15 residues. CDR3 residues: CASLPGQQMNTEAFF. The CDR3 nucleotides read TGTGCCAGCTTACCGGGACAGCAGATGAACACTGAAGCTTTCTTT. Full variable domain (rest looked up from reference TRBV18 and TRBJ1-1): NAGVMQNPRHLVRRRGQEARLRCSPMKGHSHVYWYRQLPEEGLKFMVYLQKENIIDESGMPKERFSAEFPKEGPSILRIQQVVRGDSAAYFCASLPGQQMNTEAFFGQGTRLTVV.

The chain couples TRBV5-6 to TRBJ1-6; TRBD1 matches 9 bases. The germline CDR1 and CDR2 sequences are SGHDT and YYEEEE. The CDR3 has 16 amino acids. V was pared by 4 bases and J by 2 bases, with 4 bases of the junction left unmatched. DNA of the CDR3: TGTGCCAGCAGCCCGGACAGGGGCACCTATAATTCACCCCTCCACTTT. This gives the protein CASSPDRGTYNSPLHF.

This sequence joins TRBV29-1 and TRBJ1-5, with 10 nucleotides matching TRBD1. From germline, CDR1 is SQVTM and CDR2 ANQGSEA. This CDR3 is built from 15 residues. V shed 4 bases and J 3 bases; nucleotides not matched to a gene: 6. CDR3 nucleotide sequence: TGCAGCGTTGCTGCCGGGACAGGGGTCAATCAGCCCCAGCATTTT. It specifies CSVAAGTGVNQPQHF. Variable domain in full (rest from reference TRBV29-1 and TRBJ1-5): SAVISQKPSRDICQRGTSLTIQCQVDSQVTMMFWYRQQPGQSLTLIATANQGSEATYESGFVIDKFPISRPNLTFSTLTVSNMSPEDSSIYLCSVAAGTGVNQPQHFGDGTRLSIL.

This clone was found once. CDR3 sequence (DNA): TGTGCCAGCAGCTTAGGGACAGGGGGCGGCTACGAGCAGTACTTC. Translating it yields CASSLGTGGGYEQYF. This rearrangement joins TRBV7-2 to TRBJ2-7; 11 bases are shared with TRBD1. The junction had 2 bases not matched to a gene; V was cut back by 1 base and J by 3 bases. The CDR3 contains 15 residues. Looked up from germline, CDR1 is SGHTA and CDR2 is FQGNSA.

V gene TRBV19 combines with J gene TRBJ1-1, with 7 bases aligning to TRBD1. CDR3 length: 14 residues. V lost 4 bases and J lost 1; bases outside the gene matches: 3. Germline-derived CDR1 and CDR2 are LNHDA and SQIVND (reference sequence). In DNA, the CDR3 is TGTGCCAGTAGTAGGGACAGACGGAACACTGAAGCTTTCTTT. It is translated as CASSRDRRNTEAFF.

The chain employs TRBV2 and TRBJ1-1; D is unclear. CDR3 size: 11 residues. Per germline, CDR1 SNHLY and CDR2 FYNNEI. V lost 6 bases to trimming and J lost 8 bases, with 10 bases between them. Written as DNA, the CDR3 is TGTGCCAGCAGGTCAGTACCCGAAGCTTTCTTT. Its translation: CASRSVPEAFF.

J is TRBJ2-7 and V is TRBV5-4; 9 bases agree with TRBD1. CDR1 and CDR2 (germline): SGHNT, YYREEE (reference sequence). This CDR3 is 15 amino acids long. The junction had 5 bases not matched to a gene; V was cut back by 4 bases and J by 0 bases. The CDR3 is CASSRDRGNSYEQYF. CDR3 DNA: TGTGCCAGCAGCCGAGACAGGGGGAACTCCTACGAGCAGTACTTC. The full variable domain, its missing parts supplied by reference TRBV5-4 and TRBJ2-7, is ETGVTQSPTHLIKTRGQQVTLRCSSQSGHNTVSWYQQALGQGPQFIFQYYREEENGRGNFPPRFSGLQFPNYSSELNVNALELDDSALYLCASSRDRGNSYEQYFGPGTRLTVT.

The V gene is TRBV9, the J gene TRBJ2-7, with 11 bases identical to TRBD2. The CDR3 runs to 16 residues. J lost 2 bases, V lost 1 base, and 5 bases had no gene match. From germline, CDR1 is SGDLS and CDR2 YYNGEE. The CDR3 spells CASSVNPTSGTYEQYF. Written as DNA, the CDR3 is TGTGCCAGCAGCGTAAACCCGACTAGCGGGACCTACGAGCAGTACTTC.

This CDR3 is CASGRSPANEQFF. DNA for the CDR3: TGCGCCAGCGGCAGGTCGCCGGCTAATGAGCAGTTCTTC. The chain recombines TRBV5-1 with TRBJ2-1; D not certain. Trimming pared 7 bases from V and 7 bases from J, leaving 15 bases between. The CDR3 has 13 amino acids. From germline, CDR1 is SGHRS and CDR2 YFSETQ.

The chain employs TRBV12-2 and TRBJ1-5; the table's D call of TRBD1 was not tested on the DNA. TRBV12-2 is a known pseudogene. This CDR3 comprises 19 residues. CDR3 region: CASRLATGTVRVGNQPQHF. The CDR3 DNA is TGTGCAAGTCGCTTAGCGACCGGGACAGTAAGGGTTGGCAATCAGCCCCAGCATTTT.

The chain joins TRBV28 to TRBJ1-1; D is undetermined. The CDR3 is made up of 12 amino acids. V lost 3 bases and J 3 bases, leaving 5 bases between the germline ends. Germline V gene lookup returns CDR1 MDHEN and CDR2 SYDVKM. In nucleotides, the CDR3 is TGTGCCAGCAGTTTTATTTACACTGAAGCTTTCTTT. Residues: CASSFIYTEAFF.

The chain recombines TRBV28 with TRBJ1-4; no clear D. Trimming left V 2 bases short and J 5 bases short, with 9 bases between. The germline V gene encodes CDR1 MDHEN and CDR2 SYDVKM. The CDR3 sequence is 14 residues long. The CDR3 region has the DNA TGTGCCAGCAGTTTAGGCGCGGGGAATGAAAAACTGTTTTTT. Translation: CASSLGAGNEKLFF.

V is TRBV6-1 and J is TRBJ1-2; the match to TRBD1 covers 8 bases. The V segment lost 6 bases and the J segment 7 bases; nucleotides outside the gene matches: 7. Germline V CDR1 and CDR2: MNHNS, SASEGT. The length of the CDR3 is 13 residues. The CDR3 DNA follows: TGTGCCAGCAGCCCGGACAGGGTCTCTGGCTACACCTTC. Protein: CASSPDRVSGYTF.

This clone has only one observation. The chain carries TRBV5-1 and TRBJ1-5; maybe TRBD1 (5 bases). There are 14 residues in the CDR3. V dropped 4 bases and J dropped 4 bases, with 12 bases sitting between them. Looked up from germline, CDR1 is SGHRS and CDR2 is YFSETQ. CDR3 DNA: TGCGCCAGCAGCACCTCGGGGGGGAATCAGCCCCAGCATTTT. Translated: CASSTSGGNQPQHF.

This rearrangement joins TRBV6-5 to TRBJ1-5, with TRBD1 identical over 8 bases. The length of the CDR3 is 14 residues. Germline CDR1 is MNHEY and CDR2 is SVGAGI. V was clipped by 5 bases and J by 0 bases; unmatched bases: 0. Here the CDR3 DNA reads TGTGCCAGCAGTGACAGGGGTAGCAATCAGCCCCAGCATTTT. Its protein product is CASSDRGSNQPQHF.

This sequence joins TRBV7-9 and TRBJ1-1, with D tentatively TRBD1 (6 bases). The CDR3 has 15 residues. Germline-derived CDR1 and CDR2 are SEHNR and FQNEAQ (reference sequence). The V end was cut by 1 base, the J end by 5 bases, with 14 bases between. CDR3 DNA sequence: TGTGCCAGCAGCTTAGATATGACAGGAAGGACTGAAGCTTTCTTT. It translates to CASSLDMTGRTEAFF.

The CDR3 loop is CATRTASTGELFF. CDR3 nucleotides: TGTGCCACCCGGACAGCTAGCACCGGGGAGCTGTTTTTT. The genes are TRBV10-3 and TRBJ2-2, with D possibly matching TRBD1 (6 bases). Germline-derived CDR1 and CDR2 are ENHRY and SYGVKD. This CDR3 region has 13 residues. V lost 10 bases, J lost 4 bases, and 13 bases lay in between.

The CDR3 loop is CASSLGLAGDSYEQYF. Written as DNA, the CDR3 is TGTGCCAGCAGCTTAGGGCTAGCGGGGGACTCCTACGAGCAGTACTTC. The chain uses TRBV7-9 and TRBJ2-7, with 10 bases identical to TRBD2. V lost 1 base, J lost 0 bases, and 3 bases stayed unmatched. The CDR3 has 16 residues. Germline CDR1 is SEHNR and CDR2 is FQNEAQ (reference sequence).

The chain links TRBV10-3 to TRBJ1-5, with 8 positions matching TRBD1. The CDR3 has 14 residues. The V gene end was trimmed by 6 bases and the J gene end by 4 bases; junction bases not matched to a gene: 5. CDR1 is ENHRY and CDR2 is SYGVKD in the germline V gene. CDR3 residues: CAISSDRVNQPQHF. The CDR3 nucleotides are TGTGCCATCAGCTCGGACAGGGTAAATCAGCCCCAGCATTTT.